These 20 T cell receptor beta chains came from one sample sequenced in a study of cytomegalovirus exposure and HLA in healthy donors. PCR primers comprised 60 Vbeta and 13 Jbeta primers. The protocol was immunoSEQ multiplex PCR, while the TCRdb copy is restricted to in-frame clones and leaves out a portion. The sample shows 160,000 or so clones, approximately 80% of them seen only once. Sequencing used PBMCs. The receptors were gathered from a man aged 18 to 29 in good health and CMV-seropositive.

This clone was detected once. The rearrangement joins TRBV5-1 to TRBJ1-5, with 7 bases matching TRBD1. The V segment lost 3 bases and the J segment 2 bases; nucleotides outside the gene matches: 8. This CDR3 is built from 16 residues. Looked up from germline, CDR1 is SGHRS and CDR2 is YFSETQ. This chain's CDR3 is CASSYEGGAGNQPQHF. In nucleotides, the CDR3 is TGCGCCAGCAGCTATGAAGGGGGCGCGGGCAATCAGCCCCAGCATTTT.

J is TRBJ2-7 and V is TRBV2; 10 bases map to TRBD1. This CDR3 contains 14 residues. Germline V gene sequence: CDR1 SNHLY, CDR2 FYNNEI. V shed 1 base, J shed 5 bases, and the junction held 2 bases outside the gene matches. The CDR3 sequence is CASSEGQGADEQYF. The CDR3 DNA is TGTGCCAGCAGTGAAGGACAGGGGGCCGACGAGCAGTACTTC.

This rearrangement joins TRBV6-5 to TRBJ1-2; D gene ambiguous. V lost 4 bases and J 4 bases, leaving 10 bases between the germline ends. Germline V lookup: CDR1 MNHEY, CDR2 SVGAGI. The CDR3 totals 13 residues. CDR3 protein: CASSSPTTYGYTF. For the CDR3, the DNA is TGTGCCAGCAGTTCTCCGACAACCTATGGCTACACCTTC.

The chain couples TRBV7-9 to TRBJ2-1; no definite D call. The germline V and J ends were trimmed by 5 bases and 0 bases, with 11 bases remaining between them. The CDR3 sequence is 15 residues long. Germline V gene data show CDR1 as SEHNR and CDR2 as FQNEAQ (reference sequence). The CDR3 here is CASSPRKLSYNEQFF. The DNA of the CDR3 is TGTGCCAGCAGCCCCCGAAAGCTCTCCTACAATGAGCAGTTCTTC.

V is TRBV6-5 and J is TRBJ1-5; perhaps TRBD1 as D (5 bases). Germline-derived CDR1 and CDR2 are MNHEY and SVGAGI. V was trimmed by 6 bases and J by 6 bases, leaving 12 bases between them. This CDR3 is built from 13 residues. Here the CDR3 reads CASRGGIGQPQHF. CDR3 sequence (DNA): TGTGCCAGCAGGGGGGGGATCGGTCAGCCCCAGCATTTT.

The chain is built from TRBV25-1 and TRBJ1-2, with 7 bases identical to TRBD1. V was pared by 4 bases and J by 1 base, with 6 bases of the junction left unmatched. This CDR3 comprises 15 residues. Germline V gene lookup returns CDR1 MGHDK and CDR2 SYGVNS. CDR3 coding DNA: TGTGCCAGCAGTGCGCCGAGACAGGGTAACTATGGCTACACCTTC. This codes for CASSAPRQGNYGYTF.

The V gene is TRBV9, the J gene TRBJ2-3; a possible D gene is TRBD2 (6 bases). Per germline, CDR1 SGDLS and CDR2 YYNGEE. The CDR3 has 16 amino acids. The V end lost 1 base, the J end lost 1 base, and 13 bases lay between the germline ends. The CDR3 spells CASSVSYGGGTDTQYF. For the CDR3, the DNA is TGTGCCAGCAGCGTATCGTACGGCGGGGGCACAGATACGCAGTATTTT. The whole variable domain, filled in from reference TRBV9 and TRBJ2-3, reads DSGVTQTPKHLITATGQRVTLRCSPRSGDLSVYWYQQSLDQGLQFLIQYYNGEERAKGNILERFSAQQFPDLHSELNLSSLELGDSALYFCASSVSYGGGTDTQYFGPGTRLTVL.

The chain carries TRBV7-3 and TRBJ2-2, with a weak D call TRBD1 (5 bases). The CDR3 totals 15 residues. Deletions cut 7 bases from V and 1 base from J, with 13 bases between. The germline V gene encodes CDR1 SGHTA and CDR2 FQGTGA. The CDR3 coding sequence is TGTGCCAGCACCCCTCGGACACTGAACACCGGGGAGCTGTTTTTT. This gives the protein CASTPRTLNTGELFF.

The V call is TRBV18, the J call TRBJ2-3; TRBD2 matches at 11 bases. Trimming at V came to 1 base and at J to 5 bases, leaving 5 bases not matched to a gene. CDR3 length: 16 amino acids. Per the germline V gene, CDR1 is KGHSH and CDR2 is LQKENI. In DNA, the CDR3 is TGTGCCAGCTCACCACTGACTAGCGGGATGCAAGATACGCAGTATTTT. Protein: CASSPLTSGMQDTQYF.

The chain has TRBV9 and TRBJ2-2; perhaps TRBD2 as D (5 bases). The ends were cut back, 0 bases at V and 4 bases at J, with 13 bases in the middle. Germline V gives CDR1 SGDLS, CDR2 YYNGEE. This CDR3 spans 16 amino acids. For the CDR3, the DNA is TGTGCCAGCAGCGTAGCAGCAGCGGTAGGCACCGGGGAGCTGTTTTTT. Translated, it gives CASSVAAAVGTGELFF. Together with reference TRBV9 and TRBJ2-2, the CDR3 gives the full variable domain: DSGVTQTPKHLITATGQRVTLRCSPRSGDLSVYWYQQSLDQGLQFLIQYYNGEERAKGNILERFSAQQFPDLHSELNLSSLELGDSALYFCASSVAAAVGTGELFFGEGSRLTVL.

This clone has just one count. V gene TRBV2 combines with J gene TRBJ2-7; TRBD1 is a possible D gene (5 bases). The CDR3 loop spans 13 amino acids. Trimming removed 4 bases from V and 0 bases from J, with 7 bases in between. The germline V gene encodes CDR1 SNHLY and CDR2 FYNNEI. The DNA of the CDR3 is TGTGCCAGCAGTGTTCAGGGCTCCTACGAGCAGTACTTC. Translated, it gives CASSVQGSYEQYF.

This clone was picked up a small number of times. CDR3 region: CASSALLTGAYGYTF. CDR3 DNA sequence: TGTGCCAGCAGCGCGCTCCTGACAGGGGCCTATGGCTACACCTTC. The V gene is TRBV9, the J gene TRBJ1-2; 8 bases line up with TRBD1. V lost 3 bases, J lost 4 bases, and 8 bases stayed unmatched. Germline CDR1 reads SGDLS; CDR2 reads YYNGEE. This CDR3 has 15 amino acids.

Many counts were recorded for this clone. The gene calls are TRBV5-4 and TRBJ1-2; 12 bases agree with TRBD1. Germline values: CDR1 SGHNT, CDR2 YYREEE (reference sequence). The CDR3 has 14 amino acids. V was clipped by 3 bases and J by 7 bases; unmatched bases: 4. CDR3 in amino acids: CASSWGQGATGYTF. The CDR3 bases are TGTGCCAGCAGCTGGGGACAGGGGGCAACTGGCTACACCTTC.

V and J are TRBV18 and TRBJ2-3; 7 bases fit TRBD1. CDR3 size: 14 residues. Germline CDR1 reads KGHSH; CDR2 reads LQKENI. V lost 3 bases and J lost 2; bases outside the gene matches: 2. The CDR3 here is CASSPGQSTDTQYF. For the CDR3, the DNA is TGTGCCAGCTCACCGGGACAGTCCACAGATACGCAGTATTTT.

The chain uses TRBV4-1 and TRBJ1-5, with D uncertain. CDR3 length: 16 amino acids. V dropped 1 base and J dropped 1 base, with 11 bases sitting between them. Germline CDR1 and CDR2: MGHRA and YSYEKL. CDR3 sequence: CASSQGFGGSNQPQHF. Written as DNA, the CDR3 is TGCGCCAGCAGCCAAGGCTTCGGAGGGAGCAATCAGCCCCAGCATTTT.

This clone has a single count. This chain joins TRBV21-1 and TRBJ2-1; the D call in the table, TRBD2, was not verified against the DNA. TRBV21-1 is annotated as a pseudogene. The CDR3 has 17 residues. CDR3 coding DNA: TGTGCCAGCAGCAAAAGAGGCGGACTAGCGGGCCTCAATGAGCAGTTCTTC. It codes for CASSKRGGLAGLNEQFF.

The V call is TRBV18, the J call TRBJ2-3; TRBD1 is a possible D gene (5 bases). This CDR3 has 13 residues. Germline V gives CDR1 KGHSH, CDR2 LQKENI. V was cut by 2 bases and J by 3 bases, with 6 bases left in between. The CDR3 spells CASSPAGTDTQYF. For the CDR3, the DNA is TGTGCCAGCTCACCAGCAGGGACAGATACGCAGTATTTT.

The V call is TRBV5-1, the J call TRBJ2-2; tentative D call: TRBD1 (6 bases). The germline V gene has CDR1 SGHRS and CDR2 YFSETQ. The CDR3 spans 15 residues. V dropped 0 bases and J dropped 3 bases, with 9 bases sitting between them. CDR3 nucleotides: TGCGCCAGCAGCTTGGAAGGACAGTACACCGGGGAGCTGTTTTTT. Amino acid sequence: CASSLEGQYTGELFF.

CDR3 DNA sequence: TGTGCCAGCAGTTCAGGGTTACCTGGAAACACCATATATTTT. Translation gives CASSSGLPGNTIYF. V is TRBV6-5 and J is TRBJ1-3, with D possibly being TRBD1 (5 bases). CDR1 and CDR2 from the germline V gene are MNHEY and SVGAGI. V was clipped by 4 bases and J by 2 bases, with 9 bases between them. The CDR3 has 14 residues.

CDR3 loop: CASSYTTQGVYNEQFF. In nucleotides, the CDR3 is TGTGCCAGCAGTTATACGACACAGGGTGTCTACAATGAGCAGTTCTTC. The chain couples TRBV2 to TRBJ2-1; tentative D call: TRBD1 (6 bases). V was pared by 5 bases and J by 3 bases, with 17 bases between. This CDR3 is built from 16 residues. Germline loops: CDR1 SNHLY, CDR2 FYNNEI.